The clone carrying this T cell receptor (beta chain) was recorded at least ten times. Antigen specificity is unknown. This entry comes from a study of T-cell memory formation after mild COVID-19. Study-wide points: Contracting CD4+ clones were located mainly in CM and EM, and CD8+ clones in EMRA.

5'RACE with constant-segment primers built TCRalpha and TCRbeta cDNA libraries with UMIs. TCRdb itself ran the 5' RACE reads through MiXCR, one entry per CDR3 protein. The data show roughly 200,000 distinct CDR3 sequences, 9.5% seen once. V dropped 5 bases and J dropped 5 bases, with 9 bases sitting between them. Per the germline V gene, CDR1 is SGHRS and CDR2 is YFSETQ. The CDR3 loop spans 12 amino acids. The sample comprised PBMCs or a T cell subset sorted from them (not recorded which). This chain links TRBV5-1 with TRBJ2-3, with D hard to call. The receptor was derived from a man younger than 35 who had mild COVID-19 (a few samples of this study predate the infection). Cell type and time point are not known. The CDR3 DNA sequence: TGCGCCAGCAGTGAAGGGCGAGATACGCAGTATTTT. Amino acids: CASSEGRDTQYF.